This T cell receptor (beta chain) was sequenced during a study of shared clonotypes between healthy human individuals. Trimming took 4 bases from V and 5 from J, leaving 19 bases between them. Germline V gives CDR1 SGHRS, CDR2 YFSETQ. The CDR3 is 16 amino acids. Profiled with immunoSEQ multiplex PCR; TCRdb holds only in-frame clones, not every one. The sample shows 640,000 or so clones, roughly 78% of them seen only once. The clonotype comes from a woman in her 30s in good health. The sequenced material came from memory CD4+ T cells sorted from blood. The subset is: CD45RA-negative fraction. This sequence joins TRBV5-1 and TRBJ2-1; either TRBD1 or TRBD2 may fit D (5 bases each). This chain's CDR3 is CASSTQPGTGDNEQFF. Here the CDR3 DNA reads TGCGCCAGCAGCACCCAACCCGGGACGGGCGACAATGAGCAGTTCTTC.